This T cell receptor (beta chain) emerged from a study of patients and donors after allogeneic stem cell transplantation. Each CDR3 protein is one row after TCRdb ran MiXCR on the RT-PCR reads. Found here are about a million distinct CDR3 sequences, 18% of them singletons; the top ten hold about 6%. The V and J ends lost 4 bases and 4 bases respectively, with 13 bases between them. The CDR3 sequence is 14 residues long. The germline V gene encodes CDR1 MDHEN and CDR2 SYDVKM. The sequence was obtained from a human donor who was either an allogeneic HSCT recipient or a stem cell or donor lymphocyte infusion donor (not recorded which). It is not recorded whose cells these are; they may come from a transplant donor. Input material: blood, either unsorted or a sorted T cell fraction (not recorded which). This rearrangement joins TRBV28 to TRBJ1-2; D gene uncertain. CDR3 sequence: CASSSLSPPYGYTF. CDR3 DNA: TGTGCCAGCAGTTCCCTGAGTCCGCCCTATGGCTACACCTTC.